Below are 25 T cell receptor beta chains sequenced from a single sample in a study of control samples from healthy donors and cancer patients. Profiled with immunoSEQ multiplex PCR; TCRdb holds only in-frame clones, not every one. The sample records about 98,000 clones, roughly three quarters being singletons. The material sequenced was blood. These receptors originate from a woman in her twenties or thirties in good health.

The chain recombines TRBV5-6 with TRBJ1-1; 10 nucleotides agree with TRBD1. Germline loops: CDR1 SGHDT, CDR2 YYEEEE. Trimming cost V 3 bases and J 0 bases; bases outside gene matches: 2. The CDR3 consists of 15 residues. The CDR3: CASSWGTGVNTEAFF. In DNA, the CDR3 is TGTGCCAGCAGCTGGGGGACAGGGGTGAACACTGAAGCTTTCTTT. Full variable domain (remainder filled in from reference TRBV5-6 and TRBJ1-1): DAGVTQSPTHLIKTRGQQVTLRCSPKSGHDTVSWYQQALGQGPQFIFQYYEEEERQRGNFPDRFSGHQFPNYSSELNVNALLLGDSALYLCASSWGTGVNTEAFFGQGTRLTVV.

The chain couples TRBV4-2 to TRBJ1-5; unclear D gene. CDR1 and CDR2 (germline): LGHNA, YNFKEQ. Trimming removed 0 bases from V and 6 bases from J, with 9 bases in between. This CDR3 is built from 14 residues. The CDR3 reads CASSQDARSQPQHF. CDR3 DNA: TGTGCCAGCAGCCAAGATGCAAGAAGTCAGCCCCAGCATTTT.

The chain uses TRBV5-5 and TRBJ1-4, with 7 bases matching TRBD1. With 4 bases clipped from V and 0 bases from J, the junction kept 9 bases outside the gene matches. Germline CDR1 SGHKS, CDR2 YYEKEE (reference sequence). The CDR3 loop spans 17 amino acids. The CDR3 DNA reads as TGTGCCAGCAGCGCACAGGGGAGGGTTCCAACTAATGAAAAACTGTTTTTT. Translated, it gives CASSAQGRVPTNEKLFF.

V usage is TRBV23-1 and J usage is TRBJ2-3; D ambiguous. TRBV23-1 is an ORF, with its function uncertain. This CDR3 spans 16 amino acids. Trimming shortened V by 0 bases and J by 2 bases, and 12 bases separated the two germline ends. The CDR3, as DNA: TGCGCCAGCAGTCAATCGGAACAGACCCACACAGATACGCAGTATTTT. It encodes CASSQSEQTHTDTQYF.

In DNA, the CDR3 is TGCGCCAGCATGGAGACCGCCGGGTCCACTGAAGCTTTCTTT. As protein: CASMETAGSTEAFF. J is TRBJ1-1 and V is TRBV5-1; D gene ambiguous. V was pared by 6 bases and J by 4 bases, with 16 bases between. Germline V gene lookup returns CDR1 SGHRS and CDR2 YFSETQ. CDR3 length equals 14 residues.

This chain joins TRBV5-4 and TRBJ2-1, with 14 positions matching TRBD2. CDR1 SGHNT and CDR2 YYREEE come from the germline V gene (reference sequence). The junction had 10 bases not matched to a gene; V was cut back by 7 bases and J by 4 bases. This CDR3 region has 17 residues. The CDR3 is CASRPGLAGGLYNEQFF. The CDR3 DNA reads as TGTGCCAGCCGCCCAGGACTAGCGGGGGGCCTTTACAATGAGCAGTTCTTC.

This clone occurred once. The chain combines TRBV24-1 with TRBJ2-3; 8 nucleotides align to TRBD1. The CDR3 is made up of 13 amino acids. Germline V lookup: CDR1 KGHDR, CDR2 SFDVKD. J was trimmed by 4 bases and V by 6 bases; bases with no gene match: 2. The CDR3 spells CATSLQGADTQYF. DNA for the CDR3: TGTGCCACCAGTTTACAGGGGGCAGATACGCAGTATTTT.

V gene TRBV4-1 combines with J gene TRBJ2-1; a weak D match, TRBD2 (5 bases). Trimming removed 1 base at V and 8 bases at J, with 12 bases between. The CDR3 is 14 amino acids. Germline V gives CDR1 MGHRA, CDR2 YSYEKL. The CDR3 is CASSQAASGDEQFF. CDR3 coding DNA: TGCGCCAGCAGCCAAGCGGCGTCCGGGGATGAGCAGTTCTTC.

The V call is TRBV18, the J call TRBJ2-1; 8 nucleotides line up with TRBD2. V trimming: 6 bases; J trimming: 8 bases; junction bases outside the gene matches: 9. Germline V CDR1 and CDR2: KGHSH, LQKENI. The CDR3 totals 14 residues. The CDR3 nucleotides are TGTGCCAGCTCTCGGCTCAATAGCGGGGATGAGCAGTTCTTC. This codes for CASSRLNSGDEQFF.

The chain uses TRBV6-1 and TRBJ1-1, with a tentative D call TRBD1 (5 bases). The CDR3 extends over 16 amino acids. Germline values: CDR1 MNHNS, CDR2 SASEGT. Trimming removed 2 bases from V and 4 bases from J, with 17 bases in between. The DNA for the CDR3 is TGTGCCAGCAGTGAATCCCACTCCTACGGGGGCACTGAAGCTTTCTTT. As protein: CASSESHSYGGTEAFF.

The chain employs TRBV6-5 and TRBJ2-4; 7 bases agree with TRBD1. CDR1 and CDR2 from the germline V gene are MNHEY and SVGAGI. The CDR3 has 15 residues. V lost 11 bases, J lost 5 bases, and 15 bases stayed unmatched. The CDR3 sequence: CAVGKTSGTENIQYF. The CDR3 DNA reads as TGTGCCGTCGGTAAGACTTCAGGGACAGAAAACATTCAGTACTTC.

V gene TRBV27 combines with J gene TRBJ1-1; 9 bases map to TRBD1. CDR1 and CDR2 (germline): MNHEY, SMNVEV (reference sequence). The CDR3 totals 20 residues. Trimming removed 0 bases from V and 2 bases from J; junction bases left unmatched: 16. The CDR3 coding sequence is TGTGCCAGCAGTTTATCAGCCATCCGGACAGGGGCGAATAGAAACACTGAAGCTTTCTTT. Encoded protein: CASSLSAIRTGANRNTEAFF.

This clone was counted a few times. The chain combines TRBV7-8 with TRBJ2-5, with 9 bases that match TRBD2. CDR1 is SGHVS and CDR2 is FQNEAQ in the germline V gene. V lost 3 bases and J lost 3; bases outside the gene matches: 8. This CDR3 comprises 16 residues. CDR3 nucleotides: TGTGCCAGCAGCTTGAGGCTAGCGGGGATGGAAGAGACCCAGTACTTC. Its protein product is CASSLRLAGMEETQYF.

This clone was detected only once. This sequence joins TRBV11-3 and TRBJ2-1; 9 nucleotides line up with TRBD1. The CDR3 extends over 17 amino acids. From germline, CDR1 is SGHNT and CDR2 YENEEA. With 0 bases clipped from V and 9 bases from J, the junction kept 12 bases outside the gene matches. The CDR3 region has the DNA TGTGCCAGCAGCTTAGACCTTCCCGGGACAGGGATCGGTGAGCAGTTCTTC. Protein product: CASSLDLPGTGIGEQFF.

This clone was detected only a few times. CDR3 in DNA: TGTGCCAGCAGTAACCGGGACAGGGTGCGGAATGAGCAGTTCTTC. Protein product: CASSNRDRVRNEQFF. The chain carries TRBV2 and TRBJ2-1; TRBD1 matches 9 bases. V lost 5 bases, J lost 7 bases, and 9 bases stayed unmatched. CDR1 and CDR2 (germline): SNHLY, FYNNEI. This CDR3 region has 15 residues.

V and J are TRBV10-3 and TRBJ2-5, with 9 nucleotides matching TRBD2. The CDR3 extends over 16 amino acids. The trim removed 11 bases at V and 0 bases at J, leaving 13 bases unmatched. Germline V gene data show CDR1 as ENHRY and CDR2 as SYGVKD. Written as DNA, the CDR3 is TGTGCCTCCAGAGGGGACCGGACTAGCGACCAAGAGACCCAGTACTTC. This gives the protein CASRGDRTSDQETQYF.

CDR3 amino acids: CASSSGPAMELFF. In DNA, the CDR3 is TGTGCCAGCAGCTCCGGGCCAGCGATGGAGCTGTTTTTT. The chain combines TRBV7-2 with TRBJ2-2; D is unclear. The CDR3 is made up of 13 amino acids. The germline V gene has CDR1 SGHTA and CDR2 FQGNSA. The V end lost 4 bases, the J end lost 10 bases, and 13 bases lay between the germline ends.

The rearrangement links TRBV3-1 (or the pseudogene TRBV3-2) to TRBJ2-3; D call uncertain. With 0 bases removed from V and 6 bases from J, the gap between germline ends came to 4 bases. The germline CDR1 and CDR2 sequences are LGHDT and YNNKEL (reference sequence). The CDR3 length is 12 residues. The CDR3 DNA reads TGTGCCAGCAGCCAAGATTACGATACGCAGTATTTT. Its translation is CASSQDYDTQYF.

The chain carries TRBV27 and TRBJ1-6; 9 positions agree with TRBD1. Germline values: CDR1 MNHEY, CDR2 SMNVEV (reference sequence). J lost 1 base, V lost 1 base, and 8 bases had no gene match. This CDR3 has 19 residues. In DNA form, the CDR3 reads TGTGCCAGCAGTTTATTCGCCGGGACAGGGAGTTCCTATAATTCACCCCTCCACTTT. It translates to CASSLFAGTGSSYNSPLHF.

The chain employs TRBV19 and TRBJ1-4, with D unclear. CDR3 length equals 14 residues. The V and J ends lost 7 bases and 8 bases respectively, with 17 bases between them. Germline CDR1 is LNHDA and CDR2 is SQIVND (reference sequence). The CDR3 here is CASNGGGLAEKLFF. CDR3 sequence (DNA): TGTGCCAGTAACGGAGGCGGCTTGGCCGAAAAACTGTTTTTT. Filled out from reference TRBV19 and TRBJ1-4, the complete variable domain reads DGGITQSPKYLFRKEGQNVTLSCEQNLNHDAMYWYRQDPGQGLRLIYYSQIVNDFQKGDIAEGYSVSREKKESFPLTVTSAQKNPTAFYLCASNGGGLAEKLFFGSGTQLSVL.

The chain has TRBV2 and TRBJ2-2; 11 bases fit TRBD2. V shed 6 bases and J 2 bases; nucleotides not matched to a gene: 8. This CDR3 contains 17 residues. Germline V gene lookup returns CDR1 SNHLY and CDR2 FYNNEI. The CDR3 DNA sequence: TGTGCCAGCAGCCTAACTAGCGGGGGCCTTAACACCGGGGAGCTGTTTTTT. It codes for CASSLTSGGLNTGELFF.

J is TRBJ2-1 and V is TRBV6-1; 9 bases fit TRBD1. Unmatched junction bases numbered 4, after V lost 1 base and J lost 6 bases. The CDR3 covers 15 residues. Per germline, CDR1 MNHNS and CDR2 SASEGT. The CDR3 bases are TGTGCCAGCAGTGAAGGGGGACAGGGCTCCAATGAGCAGTTCTTC. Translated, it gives CASSEGGQGSNEQFF.

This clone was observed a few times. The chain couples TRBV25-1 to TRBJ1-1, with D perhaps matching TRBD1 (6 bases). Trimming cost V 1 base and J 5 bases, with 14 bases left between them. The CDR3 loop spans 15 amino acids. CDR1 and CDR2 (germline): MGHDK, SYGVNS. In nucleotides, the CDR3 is TGTGCCAGCAGTGAATTTGGGGGGGCGAGAACTGAAGCTTTCTTT. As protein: CASSEFGGARTEAFF.

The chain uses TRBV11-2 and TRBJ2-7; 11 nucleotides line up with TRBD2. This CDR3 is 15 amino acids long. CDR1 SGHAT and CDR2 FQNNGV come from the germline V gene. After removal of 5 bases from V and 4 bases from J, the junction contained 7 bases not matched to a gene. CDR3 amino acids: CASSPTSGGGYEQYF. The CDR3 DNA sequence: TGTGCCAGCAGCCCCACTAGCGGGGGCGGTTACGAGCAGTACTTC.

The CDR3: CASSLRTEFYGYTF. DNA of the CDR3: TGCGCCAGCAGCCTTCGAACGGAATTCTATGGCTACACCTTC. V usage is TRBV4-1 and J usage is TRBJ1-2; D unresolved. The CDR3 contains 14 residues. From germline, CDR1 is MGHRA and CDR2 YSYEKL. The germline V and J ends were trimmed by 4 bases and 4 bases, with 13 bases remaining between them.